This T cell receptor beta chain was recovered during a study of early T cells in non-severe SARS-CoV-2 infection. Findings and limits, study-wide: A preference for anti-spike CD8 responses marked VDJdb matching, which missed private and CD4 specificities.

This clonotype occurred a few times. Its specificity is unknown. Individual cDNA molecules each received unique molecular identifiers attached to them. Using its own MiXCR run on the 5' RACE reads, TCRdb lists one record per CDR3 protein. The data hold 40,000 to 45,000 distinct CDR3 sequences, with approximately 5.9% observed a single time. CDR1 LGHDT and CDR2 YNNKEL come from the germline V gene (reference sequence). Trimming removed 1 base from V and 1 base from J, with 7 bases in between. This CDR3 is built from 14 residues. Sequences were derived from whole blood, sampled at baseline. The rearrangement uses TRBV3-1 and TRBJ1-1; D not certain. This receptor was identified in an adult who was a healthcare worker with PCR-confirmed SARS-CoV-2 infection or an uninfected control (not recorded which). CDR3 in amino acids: CASSQVESNTEAFF. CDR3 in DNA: TGTGCCAGCAGCCAAGTGGAGTCGAACACTGAAGCTTTCTTT.